This T cell receptor (beta chain) was identified during a study of shared clonotypes between healthy human individuals. Study-level points and caveats: There were few donors, and this limited the genetic and exposure-history diversity represented.

There are a few counts of this clone. The antigen remains unidentified. Assay used: immunoSEQ multiplex PCR; TCRdb lists only in-frame clones, some missing. The table includes about 1 million clones, roughly 80% detected once. The sequencing sample was made of memory CD4+ T cells sorted from blood. Stated subset: CD45RA-negative fraction. This receptor was identified in a man younger than 35 in good health.

DNA of the CDR3: TGTGCCAGCAACGACTTCTCCCAAGAGACCCAGTACTTC. Its protein product is CASNDFSQETQYF. The rearrangement links TRBV7-9 to TRBJ2-5; D gene ambiguous. This CDR3 is built from 13 residues. V lost 7 bases and J 1 base, leaving 10 bases between the germline ends. Germline V lookup: CDR1 SEHNR, CDR2 FQNEAQ (reference sequence).